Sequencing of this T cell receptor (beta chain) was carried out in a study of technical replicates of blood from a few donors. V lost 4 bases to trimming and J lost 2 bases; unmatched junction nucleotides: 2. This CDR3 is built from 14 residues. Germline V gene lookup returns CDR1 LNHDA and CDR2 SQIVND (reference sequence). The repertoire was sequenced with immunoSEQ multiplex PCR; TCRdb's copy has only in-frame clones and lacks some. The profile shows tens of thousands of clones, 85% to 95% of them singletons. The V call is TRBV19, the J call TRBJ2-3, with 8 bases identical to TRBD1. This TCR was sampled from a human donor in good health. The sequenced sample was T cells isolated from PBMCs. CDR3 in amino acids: CASSKQGDTDTQYF. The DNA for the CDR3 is TGTGCCAGTAGTAAACAGGGGGACACAGATACGCAGTATTTT.